This T cell receptor (beta chain) was identified during a study of beta chain features in type 1 diabetes. Expressed TCRB transcripts were sequenced because the entire RNA isolate underwent reverse transcription. Sequencing used immunoSEQ multiplex PCR; TCRdb keeps in-frame clones, though not all of them. This sample has hundreds of thousands of clones, with around 12% found just once. There are a few counts of this clone. V lost 3 bases to trimming and J lost 6 bases, with 9 bases between them. This CDR3 is built from 13 residues. CDR1 KGHSH and CDR2 LQKENI come from the germline V gene. The V gene is TRBV18, the J gene TRBJ1-5, with D maybe TRBD1 (5 bases). The source is a man younger than 35 in good health. The sequenced sample was naive CD4+ T cells from blood. CDR3 loop: CASSPQGFQPQHF. The DNA for the CDR3 is TGTGCCAGCTCACCTCAGGGTTTTCAGCCCCAGCATTTT. Filled out from reference TRBV18 and TRBJ1-5, the complete variable domain reads NAGVMQNPRHLVRRRGQEARLRCSPMKGHSHVYWYRQLPEEGLKFMVYLQKENIIDESGMPKERFSAEFPKEGPSILRIQQVVRGDSAAYFCASSPQGFQPQHFGDGTRLSIL.